These T cell receptor beta chains were read from a single sample in a study of T cells in Graves' hyperthyroidism and ophthalmopathy. TCRdb itself ran the multiplex PCR reads through MiXCR, one entry per CDR3 protein. This sample yields fewer than 800,000 distinct CDR3 sequences, of which over 15% are seen a single time; around 7.7% belongs to the top ten. The material sequenced was blood. These receptors all come from a man between 18 and 29 years old with Graves' hyperthyroidism. Both conserved end residues are part of each CDR3. D genes are given only for firm matches. Clone size, where shown, is once, few, many, or a class for clones that have expanded.

abundance,v_gene,d_gene,j_gene,CDR3aa,CDR3nt
NA,TRBV14,NA,TRBJ1-1,CASSPRRLLNTEAFF,TGTGCCAGCAGCCCCCGCCGGCTGTTGAACACTGAAGCTTTCTTT
few,TRBV19,NA,TRBJ1-5,CASSSRWGFSNQPQHF,TGTGCCAGTAGTTCACGTTGGGGGTTTAGCAATCAGCCCCAGCATTTT
many,TRBV28,NA,TRBJ1-2,CASSYNYGYTF,TGTGCCAGCAGTTACAACTATGGCTACACCTTC
few,TRBV7-9,TRBD1,TRBJ2-7,CASSRPLTGAPYEQYF,TGTGCCAGCAGCCGCCCCCTGACAGGGGCCCCCTACGAGCAGTACTTC
many,TRBV20-1,NA,TRBJ2-4,CSARRGSGDIQYF,TGCAGTGCTAGACGGGGCTCAGGGGACATTCAGTACTTC
NA,TRBV5-1,NA,TRBJ2-2,CASSKIEVLPNTGELFF,TGCGCCAGCAGCAAGATCGAAGTGTTGCCGAACACCGGGGAGCTGTTTTTT
many,TRBV6-6,TRBD1,TRBJ1-4,CASSYSGQGGEKLFF,TGTGCCAGCAGTTACTCCGGACAGGGAGGTGAAAAACTGTTTTTT
NA,TRBV9,TRBD1,TRBJ2-2,CASSVEETGVSGELFF,TGTGCCAGCAGCGTAGAAGAGACAGGGGTCTCCGGGGAGCTGTTTTTT
NA,TRBV5-8,TRBD1,TRBJ1-1,CASSKDRTLDTEAFF,TGTGCCAGCAGCAAGGACAGGACCCTCGACACTGAAGCTTTCTTT
many,TRBV12-3/TRBV12-4,TRBD1,TRBJ2-7,CASTPGQDYEQYF,TGTGCCAGCACCCCGGGACAGGACTACGAGCAGTACTTC
many,TRBV29-1,TRBD1,TRBJ2-7,CSVSDRNEQYF,TGCAGCGTTTCGGACAGGAACGAGCAGTACTTC
NA,TRBV20-1,NA,TRBJ2-3,CSASTPQFTDTQYF,TGCAGTGCTAGTACCCCCCAATTCACAGATACGCAGTATTTT
few,TRBV6-1,NA,TRBJ2-1,CASSESYRDNYHNEQFF,TGTGCCAGCAGTGAATCCTACCGGGACAACTACCACAATGAGCAGTTCTTC
NA,TRBV5-5,NA,TRBJ1-2,CASSSTMEGYTF,TGTGCCAGCAGCTCTACGATGGAAGGCTACACCTTC
NA,TRBV15,TRBD1,TRBJ1-1,CATSRSPGGATEAFF,TGTGCCACCAGCAGGAGCCCAGGGGGCGCGACTGAAGCTTTCTTT
many,TRBV7-2,NA,TRBJ2-6,CASSSQGPGANVLTF,TGTGCCAGCAGCTCACAGGGACCCGGGGCCAACGTCCTGACTTTC
few,TRBV6-1,NA,TRBJ1-5,CASSRFKPGNQPQHF,TGTGCCAGCAGTCGGTTTAAGCCGGGCAATCAGCCCCAGCATTTT
NA,TRBV20-1,NA,TRBJ2-1,CSARDLTSGTYNEQFF,TGCAGTGCTAGAGATCTTACCAGCGGAACCTACAATGAGCAGTTCTTC
many,TRBV7-2,NA,TRBJ2-3,CASSPRGGNTDTQYF,TGTGCCAGCAGCCCGAGAGGCGGAAACACAGATACGCAGTATTTT
few,TRBV12-3/TRBV12-4,TRBD1,TRBJ2-5,CASSLQGAAEETQYF,TGTGCCAGCAGTTTACAGGGGGCGGCGGAGGAGACCCAGTACTTC
many,TRBV28,NA,TRBJ1-3,CASTLTGTPGNTIYF,TGTGCCAGCACCCTCACCGGGACTCCTGGAAACACCATATATTTT
NA,TRBV12-3/TRBV12-4,TRBD2,TRBJ2-3,CASSPRGSGRSDTQYF,TGTGCCAGCAGTCCCCGGGGTAGCGGGAGGTCAGATACGCAGTATTTT
many,TRBV2,NA,TRBJ2-3,CASTAEDTQYF,TGTGCCAGCACTGCCGAGGATACGCAGTATTTT
NA,TRBV11-1,NA,TRBJ2-1,CASSVFKRHNEQFF,TGTGCCAGCAGCGTATTCAAGCGGCACAATGAGCAGTTCTTC
NA,TRBV20-1,NA,TRBJ2-3,CSALPLSTDTQYF,TGCAGTGCCCTCCCTCTGAGCACAGATACGCAGTATTTT
many,TRBV2,NA,TRBJ1-5,CASSVYGIRGQPQHF,TGTGCCAGCAGTGTTTATGGCATAAGGGGACAGCCCCAGCATTTT
NA,TRBV7-9,TRBD2,TRBJ2-7,CASSLELAGGWGEQYF,TGTGCCAGCAGCTTAGAACTAGCGGGAGGATGGGGCGAGCAGTACTTC
few,TRBV9,NA,TRBJ2-1,CASSVDGEVHEQFF,TGTGCCAGCAGCGTAGACGGGGAGGTCCATGAGCAGTTCTTC
many,TRBV12-3/TRBV12-4,NA,TRBJ1-1,CASLKQQGLNTEAFF,TGTGCCAGTCTCAAGCAGCAAGGTTTGAACACTGAAGCTTTCTTT
NA,TRBV19,TRBD2,TRBJ2-7,CASSIASGGFSSYEQYF,TGTGCCAGTAGTATCGCCAGCGGGGGGTTCAGCTCCTACGAGCAGTACTTC
many,TRBV3-1,TRBD1,TRBJ1-1,CASTTGTGTEAFF,TGTGCCAGCACCACCGGGACAGGGACTGAAGCTTTCTTT
NA,TRBV28,TRBD2,TRBJ2-7,CASSLPTSGSYGEQYF,TGTGCCAGCAGTTTACCGACTAGCGGGAGTTACGGCGAGCAGTACTTC
many,TRBV2,NA,TRBJ1-1,CASSERRQNMNTEAFF,TGTGCCAGCAGTGAAAGGCGACAGAATATGAACACTGAAGCTTTCTTT
few,TRBV28,NA,TRBJ1-2,CASSKRGRDGYTF,TGTGCCAGCAGTAAGCGGGGGCGCGATGGCTACACCTTC
NA,TRBV19,TRBD2,TRBJ2-2,CASSIESGITLNTGELFF,TGTGCCAGTAGTATAGAAAGCGGGATTACCCTGAACACCGGGGAGCTGTTTTTT
many,TRBV5-1,NA,TRBJ2-5,CASSLGLPAFQETQYF,TGCGCCAGCAGCTTGGGACTACCCGCTTTTCAAGAGACCCAGTACTTC
NA,TRBV4-1,NA,TRBJ1-1,CASSQFRVNTEAFF,TGCGCCAGCAGCCAATTTCGGGTGAACACTGAAGCTTTCTTT
many,TRBV5-1,TRBD2,TRBJ2-3,CASSRYVAGGGTDTQYF,TGCGCCAGCAGCCGATACGTAGCGGGAGGCGGCACAGATACGCAGTATTTT
many,TRBV12-3/TRBV12-4,TRBD1,TRBJ2-4,CASTLTGRFQYF,TGTGCCAGCACGTTGACAGGGCGGTTTCAGTACTTC
NA,TRBV19,NA,TRBJ2-7,CASSMSGGPYEQYF,TGTGCCAGTAGTATGTCCGGGGGCCCCTACGAGCAGTACTTC
NA,TRBV30,NA,TRBJ2-3,CAWSYDTQYF,TGTGCCTGGAGTTATGATACGCAGTATTTT
many,TRBV30,TRBD2,TRBJ2-3,CAWSVSSGSTQYF,TGTGCCTGGAGTGTCTCTAGCGGGAGTACGCAGTATTTT
few,TRBV9,TRBD1,TRBJ2-1,CASSVGGQTSYNEQFF,TGTGCCAGCAGCGTAGGGGGACAGACCTCCTACAATGAGCAGTTCTTC
NA,TRBV6-4,TRBD2,TRBJ2-3,CASSDSPSGSADTQYF,TGTGCCAGCAGTGACTCCCCTAGCGGGAGCGCAGATACGCAGTATTTT
NA,TRBV20-1,NA,TRBJ2-2,CSAAPGRLNHAGELFF,TGCAGTGCAGCACCGGGACGCCTGAATCATGCCGGGGAGCTGTTTTTT